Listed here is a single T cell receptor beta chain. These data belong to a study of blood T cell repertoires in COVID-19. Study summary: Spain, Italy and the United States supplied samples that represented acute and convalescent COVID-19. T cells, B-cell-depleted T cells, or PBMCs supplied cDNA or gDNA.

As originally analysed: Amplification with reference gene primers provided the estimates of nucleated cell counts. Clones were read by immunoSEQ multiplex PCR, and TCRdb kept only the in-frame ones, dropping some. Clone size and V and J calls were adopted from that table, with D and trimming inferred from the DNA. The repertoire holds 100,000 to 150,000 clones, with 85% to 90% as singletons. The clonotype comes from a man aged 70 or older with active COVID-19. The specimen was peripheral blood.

This chain's CDR3 is CASSFRTSGQGGGGETQYF. In nucleotides, the CDR3 is TGTGCCAGCAGTTTCCGTACGTCGGGACAGGGGGGCGGTGGAGAGACCCAGTACTTC. This sequence joins TRBV27 and TRBJ2-5; 11 bases are a match to TRBD1. Germline V CDR1 and CDR2: MNHEY, SMNVEV (reference sequence). Trimming at V came to 3 bases and at J to 4 bases, leaving 16 bases not matched to a gene. CDR3 length: 19 amino acids.